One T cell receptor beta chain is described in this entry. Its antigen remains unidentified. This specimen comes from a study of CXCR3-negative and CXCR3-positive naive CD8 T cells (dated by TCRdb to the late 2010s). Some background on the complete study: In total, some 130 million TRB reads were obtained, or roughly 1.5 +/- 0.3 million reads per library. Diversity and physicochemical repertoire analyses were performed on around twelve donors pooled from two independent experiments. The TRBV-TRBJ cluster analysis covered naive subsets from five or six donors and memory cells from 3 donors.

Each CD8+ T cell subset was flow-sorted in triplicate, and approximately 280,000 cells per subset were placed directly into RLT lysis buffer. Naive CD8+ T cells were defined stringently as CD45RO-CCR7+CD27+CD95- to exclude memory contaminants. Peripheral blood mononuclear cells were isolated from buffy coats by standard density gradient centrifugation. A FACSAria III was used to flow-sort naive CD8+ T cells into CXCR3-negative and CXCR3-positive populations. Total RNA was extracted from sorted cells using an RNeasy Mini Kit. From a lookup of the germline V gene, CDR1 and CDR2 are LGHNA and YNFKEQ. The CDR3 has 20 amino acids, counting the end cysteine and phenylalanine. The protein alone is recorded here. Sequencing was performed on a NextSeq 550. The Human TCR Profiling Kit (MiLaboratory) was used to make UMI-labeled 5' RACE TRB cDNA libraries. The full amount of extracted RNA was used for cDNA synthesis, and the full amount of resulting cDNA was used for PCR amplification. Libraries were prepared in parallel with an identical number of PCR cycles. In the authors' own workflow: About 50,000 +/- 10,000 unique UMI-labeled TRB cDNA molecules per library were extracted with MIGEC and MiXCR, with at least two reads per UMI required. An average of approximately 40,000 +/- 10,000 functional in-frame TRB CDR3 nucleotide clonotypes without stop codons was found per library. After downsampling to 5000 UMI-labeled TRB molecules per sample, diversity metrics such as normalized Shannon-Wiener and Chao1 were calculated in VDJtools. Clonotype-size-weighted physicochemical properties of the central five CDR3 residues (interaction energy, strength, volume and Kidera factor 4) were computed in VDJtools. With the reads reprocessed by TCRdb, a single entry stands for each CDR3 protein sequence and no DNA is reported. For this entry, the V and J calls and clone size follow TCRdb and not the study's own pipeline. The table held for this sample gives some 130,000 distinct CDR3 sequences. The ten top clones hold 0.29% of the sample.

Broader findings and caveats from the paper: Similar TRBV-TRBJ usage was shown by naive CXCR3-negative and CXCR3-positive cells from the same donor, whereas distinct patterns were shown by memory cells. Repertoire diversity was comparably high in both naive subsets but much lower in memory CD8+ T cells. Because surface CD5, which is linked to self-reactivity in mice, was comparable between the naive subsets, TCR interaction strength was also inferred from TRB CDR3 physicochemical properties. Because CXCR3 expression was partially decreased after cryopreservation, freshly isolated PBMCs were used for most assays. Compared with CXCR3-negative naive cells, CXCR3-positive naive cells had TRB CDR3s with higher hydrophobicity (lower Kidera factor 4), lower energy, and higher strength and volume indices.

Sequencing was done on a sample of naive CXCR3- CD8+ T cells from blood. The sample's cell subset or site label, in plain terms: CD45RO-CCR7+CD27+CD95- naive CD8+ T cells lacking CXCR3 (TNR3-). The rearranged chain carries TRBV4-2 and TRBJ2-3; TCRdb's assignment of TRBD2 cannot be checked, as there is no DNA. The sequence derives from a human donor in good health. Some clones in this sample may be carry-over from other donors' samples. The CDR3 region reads CASSSSTGTSGGPSTDTQYF.